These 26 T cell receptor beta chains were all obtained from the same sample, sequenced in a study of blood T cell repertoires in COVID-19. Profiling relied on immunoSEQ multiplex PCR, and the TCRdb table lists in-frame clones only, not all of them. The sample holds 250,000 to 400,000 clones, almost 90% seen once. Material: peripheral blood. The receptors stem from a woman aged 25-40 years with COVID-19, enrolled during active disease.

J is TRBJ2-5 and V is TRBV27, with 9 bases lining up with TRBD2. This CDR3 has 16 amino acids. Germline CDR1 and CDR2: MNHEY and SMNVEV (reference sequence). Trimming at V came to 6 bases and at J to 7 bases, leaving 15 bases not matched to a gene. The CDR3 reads CASRQDSGSRWATQYF. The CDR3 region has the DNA TGTGCCAGCAGGCAAGATAGCGGGAGCCGGTGGGCGACCCAGTACTTC.

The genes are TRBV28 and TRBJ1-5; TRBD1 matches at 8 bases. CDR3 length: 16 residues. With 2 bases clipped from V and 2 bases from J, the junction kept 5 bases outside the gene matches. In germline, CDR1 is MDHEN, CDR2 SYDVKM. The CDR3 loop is CASSLQGARGNQPQHF. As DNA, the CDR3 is TGTGCCAGCAGTTTACAGGGGGCTAGAGGCAATCAGCCCCAGCATTTT. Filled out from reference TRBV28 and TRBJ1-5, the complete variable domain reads DVKVTQSSRYLVKRTGEKVFLECVQDMDHENMFWYRQDPGLGLRLIYFSYDVKMKEKGDIPEGYSVSREKKERFSLILESASTNQTSMYLCASSLQGARGNQPQHFGDGTRLSIL.

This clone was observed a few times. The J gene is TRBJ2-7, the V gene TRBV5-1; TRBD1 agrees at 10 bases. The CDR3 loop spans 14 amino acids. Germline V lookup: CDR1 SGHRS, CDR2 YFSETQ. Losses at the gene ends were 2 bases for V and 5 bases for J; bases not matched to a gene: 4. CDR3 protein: CASSFGTGANEQYF. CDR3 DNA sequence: TGCGCCAGCAGCTTCGGGACAGGGGCCAACGAGCAGTACTTC.

CDR3 bases: TGTGCCAGCAGTTATGGAGGGGGCGGGTCGGTCACTGAAGCTTTCTTT. Protein product: CASSYGGGGSVTEAFF. This rearrangement joins TRBV27 to TRBJ1-1; the match to TRBD1 covers 7 bases. Trimming cost V 4 bases and J 4 bases; bases outside gene matches: 12. This CDR3 has 16 residues. Germline CDR1 is MNHEY and CDR2 is SMNVEV (reference sequence).

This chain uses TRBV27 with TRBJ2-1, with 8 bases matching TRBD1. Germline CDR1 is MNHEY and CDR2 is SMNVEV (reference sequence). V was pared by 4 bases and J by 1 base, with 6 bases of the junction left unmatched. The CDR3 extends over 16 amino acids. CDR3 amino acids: CASSSVTGGSYNEQFF. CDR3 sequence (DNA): TGTGCCAGCAGTTCCGTTACAGGGGGATCCTACAATGAGCAGTTCTTC.

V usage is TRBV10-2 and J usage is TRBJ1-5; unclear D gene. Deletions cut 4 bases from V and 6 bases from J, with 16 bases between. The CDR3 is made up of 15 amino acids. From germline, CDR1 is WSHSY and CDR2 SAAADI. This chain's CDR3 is CASSAATLEGQPQHF. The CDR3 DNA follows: TGCGCCAGCAGTGCGGCGACCCTAGAGGGTCAGCCCCAGCATTTT.

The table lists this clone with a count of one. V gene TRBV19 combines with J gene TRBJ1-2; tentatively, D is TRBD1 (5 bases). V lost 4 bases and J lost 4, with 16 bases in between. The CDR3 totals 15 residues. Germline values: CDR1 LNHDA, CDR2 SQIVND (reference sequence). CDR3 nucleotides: TGTGCCAGTAGTACATCAGGGCCCTCCTTCTATGGCTACACCTTC. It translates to CASSTSGPSFYGYTF.

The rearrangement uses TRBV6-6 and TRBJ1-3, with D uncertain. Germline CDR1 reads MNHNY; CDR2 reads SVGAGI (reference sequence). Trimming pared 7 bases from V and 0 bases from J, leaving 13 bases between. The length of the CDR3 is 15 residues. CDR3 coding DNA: TGTGCCAGCACTGCGAACCCAACCTCTGGAAACACCATATATTTT. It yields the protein CASTANPTSGNTIYF.

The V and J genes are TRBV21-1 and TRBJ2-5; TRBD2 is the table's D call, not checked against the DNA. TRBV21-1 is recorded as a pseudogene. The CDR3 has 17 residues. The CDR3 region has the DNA TGTGCCAGCAGCAAATCTGATCGGCAGGAGGTTCGGGAGACCCAGTACTTC. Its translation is CASSKSDRQEVRETQYF.

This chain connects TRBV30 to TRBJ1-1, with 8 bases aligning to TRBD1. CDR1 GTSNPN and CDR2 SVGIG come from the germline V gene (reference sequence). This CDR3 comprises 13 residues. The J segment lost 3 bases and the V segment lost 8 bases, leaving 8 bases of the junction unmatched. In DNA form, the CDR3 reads TGTGCCCGGCGGACAGGGTCGGACACTGAAGCTTTCTTT. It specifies CARRTGSDTEAFF.

CDR3 in amino acids: CASSSTGPDTQYF. DNA of the CDR3: TGCGCCAGCAGCTCGACAGGGCCAGATACGCAGTATTTT. The V and J genes are TRBV5-1 and TRBJ2-3; 7 positions match TRBD1. This CDR3 is 13 amino acids long. CDR1 is SGHRS, CDR2 YFSETQ, per germline. V gave up 3 bases and J gave up 4 bases; unmatched junction bases: 2.

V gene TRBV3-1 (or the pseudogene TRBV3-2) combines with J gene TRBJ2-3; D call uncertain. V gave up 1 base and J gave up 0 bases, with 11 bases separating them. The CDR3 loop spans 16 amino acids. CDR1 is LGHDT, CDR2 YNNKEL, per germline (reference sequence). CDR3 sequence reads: CASSQVGTDSTDTQYF. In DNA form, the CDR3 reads TGTGCCAGCAGCCAAGTAGGTACAGATAGCACAGATACGCAGTATTTT.

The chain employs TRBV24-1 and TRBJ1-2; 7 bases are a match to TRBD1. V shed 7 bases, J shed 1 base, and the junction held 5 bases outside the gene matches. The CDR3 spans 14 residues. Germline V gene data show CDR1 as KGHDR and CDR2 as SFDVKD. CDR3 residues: CATSGTEVNYGYTF. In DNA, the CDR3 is TGTGCCACCAGCGGGACAGAGGTTAACTATGGCTACACCTTC.

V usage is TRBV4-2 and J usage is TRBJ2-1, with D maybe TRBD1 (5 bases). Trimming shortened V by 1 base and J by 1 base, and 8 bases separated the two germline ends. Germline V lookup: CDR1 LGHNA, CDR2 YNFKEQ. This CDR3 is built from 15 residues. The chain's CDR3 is CASSQAAGSYNEQFF. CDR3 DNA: TGTGCCAGCAGCCAAGCAGCAGGGTCCTACAATGAGCAGTTCTTC.

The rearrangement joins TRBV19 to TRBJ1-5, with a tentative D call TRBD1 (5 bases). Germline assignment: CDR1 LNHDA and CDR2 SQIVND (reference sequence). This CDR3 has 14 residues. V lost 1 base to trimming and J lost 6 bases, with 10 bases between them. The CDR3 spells CASSIGEGTQPQHF. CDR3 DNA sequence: TGTGCCAGTAGTATAGGGGAGGGGACTCAGCCCCAGCATTTT. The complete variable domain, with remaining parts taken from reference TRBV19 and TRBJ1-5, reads DGGITQSPKYLFRKEGQNVTLSCEQNLNHDAMYWYRQDPGQGLRLIYYSQIVNDFQKGDIAEGYSVSREKKESFPLTVTSAQKNPTAFYLCASSIGEGTQPQHFGDGTRLSIL.

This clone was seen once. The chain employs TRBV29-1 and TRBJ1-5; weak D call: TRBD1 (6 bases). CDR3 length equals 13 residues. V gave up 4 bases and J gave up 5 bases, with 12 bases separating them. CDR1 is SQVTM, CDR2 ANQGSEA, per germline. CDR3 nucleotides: TGCAGCGTTGGTGGGGGGGCAGATCAGCCCCAGCATTTT. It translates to CSVGGGADQPQHF.

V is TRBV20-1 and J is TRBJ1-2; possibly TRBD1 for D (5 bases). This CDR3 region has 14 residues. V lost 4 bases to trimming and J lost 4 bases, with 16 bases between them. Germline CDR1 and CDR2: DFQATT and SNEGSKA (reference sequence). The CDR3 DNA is TGCAGTGCTACTGACAGCACAAGGGGCTATGGCTACACCTTC. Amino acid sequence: CSATDSTRGYGYTF.

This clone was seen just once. DNA of the CDR3: TGTGCCAGTAACCCGCAAGCCCGGAGCAATGAGCAGTTCTTC. It translates to CASNPQARSNEQFF. This chain joins TRBV19 and TRBJ2-1, with D unclear. The CDR3 runs 14 residues. Germline V CDR1 and CDR2: LNHDA, SQIVND (reference sequence). Trimming pared 7 bases from V and 6 bases from J, leaving 16 bases between.

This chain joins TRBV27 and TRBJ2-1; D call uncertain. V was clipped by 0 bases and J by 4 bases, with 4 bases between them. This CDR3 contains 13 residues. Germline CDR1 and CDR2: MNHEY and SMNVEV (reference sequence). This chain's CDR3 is CASSLSSYNEQFF. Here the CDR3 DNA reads TGTGCCAGCAGTTTATCGTCTTACAATGAGCAGTTCTTC.

The CDR3 protein is CATTTSGNEQFF. The CDR3 DNA sequence: TGTGCCACTACTACTAGCGGTAATGAGCAGTTCTTC. The chain couples TRBV19 to TRBJ2-1; 8 bases agree with TRBD2. Germline V gives CDR1 LNHDA, CDR2 SQIVND (reference sequence). This CDR3 contains 12 residues. V was pared by 10 bases and J by 7 bases, with 6 bases of the junction left unmatched.

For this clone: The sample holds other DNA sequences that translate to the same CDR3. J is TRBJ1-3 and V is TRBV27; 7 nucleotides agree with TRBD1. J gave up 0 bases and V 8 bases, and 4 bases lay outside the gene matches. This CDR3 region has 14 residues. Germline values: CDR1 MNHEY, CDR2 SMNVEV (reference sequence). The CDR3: CASRRQGSGNTIYF. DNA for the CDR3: TGTGCCAGCCGCCGACAGGGCTCTGGAAACACCATATATTTT.

The CDR3 sequence is CASSSMTGVNEQYF. As DNA, the CDR3 is TGTGCCAGCAGTTCCATGACAGGGGTGAACGAGCAGTACTTC. The rearrangement joins TRBV6-1 to TRBJ2-7; 8 bases fit TRBD1. The CDR3 has 14 amino acids. CDR1 and CDR2 from the germline V gene are MNHNS and SASEGT. The trim removed 5 bases at V and 5 bases at J, leaving 8 bases unmatched.

The CDR3 protein is CASSDPSGRGNYEQYF. The CDR3 DNA follows: TGCGCCAGCAGTGACCCTAGCGGGAGGGGAAACTACGAGCAGTACTTC. The chain combines TRBV10-2 with TRBJ2-7; 12 positions match TRBD2. Trimming removed 3 bases from V and 3 bases from J; junction bases left unmatched: 6. The CDR3 length is 16 residues. Germline V gene sequence: CDR1 WSHSY, CDR2 SAAADI.

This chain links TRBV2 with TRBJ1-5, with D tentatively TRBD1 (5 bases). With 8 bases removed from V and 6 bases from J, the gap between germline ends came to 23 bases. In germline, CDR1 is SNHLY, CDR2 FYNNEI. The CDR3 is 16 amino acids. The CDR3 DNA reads TGTGCCAGCCTATTTACCCGCGGGGAGGGGAGTCAGCCCCAGCATTTT. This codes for CASLFTRGEGSQPQHF.

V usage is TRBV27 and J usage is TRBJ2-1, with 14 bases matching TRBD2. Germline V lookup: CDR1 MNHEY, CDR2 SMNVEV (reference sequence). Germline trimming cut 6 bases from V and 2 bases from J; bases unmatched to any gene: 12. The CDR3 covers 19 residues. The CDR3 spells CASSLGTSGSISTYNEQFF. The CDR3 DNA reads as TGTGCCAGCAGCTTAGGGACTAGCGGGAGTATTAGCACCTACAATGAGCAGTTCTTC.

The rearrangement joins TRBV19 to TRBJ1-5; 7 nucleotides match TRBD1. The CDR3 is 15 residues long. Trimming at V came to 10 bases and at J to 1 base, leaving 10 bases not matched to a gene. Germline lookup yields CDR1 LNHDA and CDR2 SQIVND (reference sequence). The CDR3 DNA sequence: TGTGCCACCCGTTCCGGGACAGCGAGCAATCAGCCCCAGCATTTT. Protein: CATRSGTASNQPQHF.